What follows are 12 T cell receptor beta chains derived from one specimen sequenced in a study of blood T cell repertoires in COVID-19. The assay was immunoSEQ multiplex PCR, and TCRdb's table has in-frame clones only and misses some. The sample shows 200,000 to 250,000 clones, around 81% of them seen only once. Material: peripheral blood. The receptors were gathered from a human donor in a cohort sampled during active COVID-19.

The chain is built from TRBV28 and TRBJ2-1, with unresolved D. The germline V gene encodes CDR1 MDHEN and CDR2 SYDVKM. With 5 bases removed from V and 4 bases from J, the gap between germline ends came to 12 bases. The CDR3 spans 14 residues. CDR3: CASSPPTSYNEQFF. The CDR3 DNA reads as TGTGCCAGCAGTCCCCCCACGAGTTACAATGAGCAGTTCTTC.

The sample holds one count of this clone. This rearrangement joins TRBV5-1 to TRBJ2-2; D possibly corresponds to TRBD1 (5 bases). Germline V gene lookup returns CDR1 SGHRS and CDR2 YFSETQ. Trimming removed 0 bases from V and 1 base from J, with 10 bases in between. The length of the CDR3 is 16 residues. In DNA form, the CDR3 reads TGCGCCAGCAGCTTGGCCCCTACAGGGAACACCGGGGAGCTGTTTTTT. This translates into CASSLAPTGNTGELFF.

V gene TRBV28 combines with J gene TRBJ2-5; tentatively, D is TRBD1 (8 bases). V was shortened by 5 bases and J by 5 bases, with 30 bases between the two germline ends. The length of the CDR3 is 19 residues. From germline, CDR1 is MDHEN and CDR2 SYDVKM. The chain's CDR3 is CASSSFGGGTGQPGETQYF. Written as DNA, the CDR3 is TGTGCCAGCAGTAGTTTTGGGGGAGGGACAGGTCAACCCGGGGAGACCCAGTACTTC.

CDR3 sequence reads: CASSLQGIESYEQYF. The DNA for the CDR3 is TGTGCCAGCAGCTTGCAGGGTATTGAGAGCTACGAGCAGTACTTC. The V and J genes are TRBV7-8 and TRBJ2-7; tentatively, D is TRBD1 (5 bases). With 3 bases removed from V and 3 bases from J, the gap between germline ends came to 15 bases. The CDR3 sequence is 15 residues long. From germline, CDR1 is SGHVS and CDR2 FQNEAQ.

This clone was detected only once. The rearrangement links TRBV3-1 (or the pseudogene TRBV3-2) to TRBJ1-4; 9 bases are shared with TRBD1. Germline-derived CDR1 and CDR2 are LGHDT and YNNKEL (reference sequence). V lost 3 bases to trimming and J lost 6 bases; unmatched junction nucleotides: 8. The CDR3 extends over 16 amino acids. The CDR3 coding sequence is TGTGCCAGCAGCCATGCTCCGGGACAGGGTGATGAAAAACTGTTTTTT. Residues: CASSHAPGQGDEKLFF.

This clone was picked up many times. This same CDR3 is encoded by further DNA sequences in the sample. Here the CDR3 DNA reads TGCGCCAGCAGCTCAGCGGGAGCCAACCAAGAGACCCAGTACTTC. Translated: CASSSAGANQETQYF. The chain carries TRBV5-1 and TRBJ2-5, with 8 nucleotides matching TRBD2. The germline gives CDR1 SGHRS, CDR2 YFSETQ. V lost 3 bases and J lost 0; bases outside the gene matches: 4. This CDR3 has 15 amino acids.

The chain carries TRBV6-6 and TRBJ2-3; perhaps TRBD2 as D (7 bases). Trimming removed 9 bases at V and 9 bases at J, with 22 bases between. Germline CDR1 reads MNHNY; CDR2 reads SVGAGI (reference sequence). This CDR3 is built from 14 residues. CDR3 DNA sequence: TGTGCCAGTTCGGTAGGGGGGACTACCCCCACGCAGTATTTT. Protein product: CASSVGGTTPTQYF.

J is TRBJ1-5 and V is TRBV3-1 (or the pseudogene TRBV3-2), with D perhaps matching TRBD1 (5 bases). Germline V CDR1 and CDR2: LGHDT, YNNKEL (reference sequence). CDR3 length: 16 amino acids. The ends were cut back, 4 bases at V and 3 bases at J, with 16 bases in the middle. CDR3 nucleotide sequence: TGTGCCAGCAGCCCAGGGTCGCAGGGCCTCAATCAGCCCCAGCATTTT. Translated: CASSPGSQGLNQPQHF.

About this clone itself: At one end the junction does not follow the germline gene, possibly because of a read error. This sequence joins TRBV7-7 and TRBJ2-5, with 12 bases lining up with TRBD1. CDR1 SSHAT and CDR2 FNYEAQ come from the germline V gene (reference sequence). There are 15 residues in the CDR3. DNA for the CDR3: TGTGCTAGCAGCTTAGAAGGGACAGGGGGCGAGACCCAGTACTTC. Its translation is CASSLEGTGGETQYF.

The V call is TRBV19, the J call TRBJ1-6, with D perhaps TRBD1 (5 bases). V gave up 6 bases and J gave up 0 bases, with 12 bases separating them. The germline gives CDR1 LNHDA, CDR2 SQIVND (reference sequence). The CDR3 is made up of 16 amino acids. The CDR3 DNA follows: TGTGCCAGTAGAACCTACAGGAGCTCCTATAATTCACCCCTCCACTTT. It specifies CASRTYRSSYNSPLHF.

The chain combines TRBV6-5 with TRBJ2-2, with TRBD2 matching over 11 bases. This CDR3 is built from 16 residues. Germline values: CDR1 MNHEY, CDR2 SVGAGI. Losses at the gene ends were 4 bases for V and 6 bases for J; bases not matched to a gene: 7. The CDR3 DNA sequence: TGTGCCAGCAGTTGGCTAGCGGGAGGCGGGGCCGGGGAGCTGTTTTTT. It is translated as CASSWLAGGGAGELFF.

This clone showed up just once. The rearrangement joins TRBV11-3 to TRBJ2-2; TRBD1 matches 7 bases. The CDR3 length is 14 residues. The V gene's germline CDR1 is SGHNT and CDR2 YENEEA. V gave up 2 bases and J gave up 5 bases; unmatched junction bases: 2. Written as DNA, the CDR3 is TGTGCCAGCAGCTTAACAGGGGAAACCGGGGAGCTGTTTTTT. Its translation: CASSLTGETGELFF.